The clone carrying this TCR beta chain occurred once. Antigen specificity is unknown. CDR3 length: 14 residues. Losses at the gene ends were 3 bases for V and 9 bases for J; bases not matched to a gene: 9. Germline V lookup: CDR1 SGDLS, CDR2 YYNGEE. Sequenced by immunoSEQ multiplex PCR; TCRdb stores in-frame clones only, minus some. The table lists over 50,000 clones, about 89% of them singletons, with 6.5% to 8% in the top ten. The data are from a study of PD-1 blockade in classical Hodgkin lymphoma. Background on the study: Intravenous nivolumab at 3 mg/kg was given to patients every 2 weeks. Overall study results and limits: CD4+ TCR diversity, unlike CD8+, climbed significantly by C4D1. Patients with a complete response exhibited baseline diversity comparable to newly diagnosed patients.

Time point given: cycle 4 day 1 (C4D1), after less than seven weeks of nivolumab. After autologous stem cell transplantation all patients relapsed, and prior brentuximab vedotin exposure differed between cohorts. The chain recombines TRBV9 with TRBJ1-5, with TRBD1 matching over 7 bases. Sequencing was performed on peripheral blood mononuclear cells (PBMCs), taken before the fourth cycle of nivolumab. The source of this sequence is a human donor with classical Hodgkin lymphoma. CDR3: CASSAGQALGPQHF. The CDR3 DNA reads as TGTGCCAGCAGCGCCGGACAGGCTCTCGGGCCCCAGCATTTT.